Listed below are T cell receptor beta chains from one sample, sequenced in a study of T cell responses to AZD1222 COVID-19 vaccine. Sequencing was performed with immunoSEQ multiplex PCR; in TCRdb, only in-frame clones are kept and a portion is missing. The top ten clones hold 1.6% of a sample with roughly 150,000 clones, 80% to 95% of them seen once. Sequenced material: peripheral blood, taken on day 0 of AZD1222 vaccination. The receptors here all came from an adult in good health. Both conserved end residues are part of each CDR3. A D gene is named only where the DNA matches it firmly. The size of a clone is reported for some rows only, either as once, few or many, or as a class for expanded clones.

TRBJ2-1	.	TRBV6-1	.	TGTGCCAGCAGTGAATGGGGTAGGAATGAGCAGTTCTTC	CASSEWGRNEQFF
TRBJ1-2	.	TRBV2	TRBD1	TGTGCCAGCAGAGGGGACAGGGGAACGCGAAGCTATGGCTACACCTTC	CASRGDRGTRSYGYTF
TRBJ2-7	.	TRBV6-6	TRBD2	TGTGCCAGCAATCGGTCAGGCAGGACTAGCGGGAGGCGAGAGCAGTACTTC	CASNRSGRTSGRREQYF
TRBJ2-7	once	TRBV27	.	TGTGCCAGCAGTTTAGGCCAGTCCTACGAGCAGTACTTC	CASSLGQSYEQYF
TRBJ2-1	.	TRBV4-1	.	TGCGCCAGCAGCCAAAGGGCCACCGGGACCTACAATGAGCAGTTCTTC	CASSQRATGTYNEQFF
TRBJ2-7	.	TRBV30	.	TGTGCCTGGAGCTATCCCCCCCCAGTGTTCTCCTACGAGCAGTACTTC	CAWSYPPPVFSYEQYF
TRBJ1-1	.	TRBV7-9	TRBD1	TGTGCCAGCAGCTTAGGGACAGGGGGCGAAACTGAAGCTTTCTTT	CASSLGTGGETEAFF
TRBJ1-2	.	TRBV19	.	TGTGCCAGTAGACCAACTCAGGGATTATATGGCTACACCTTC	CASRPTQGLYGYTF
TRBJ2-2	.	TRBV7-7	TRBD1	TGTGCTAGCAGCTTGACAGGGAGCACCGGGGAGCTGTTTTTT	CASSLTGSTGELFF
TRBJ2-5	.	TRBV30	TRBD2	TGTGCCTGGGGTAGCGGGGTAGAGACCCAGTACTTC	CAWGSGVETQYF
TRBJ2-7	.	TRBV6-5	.	TGTGCCAGCAGTTCCTTGAGAGGAGGGAGCTCCTACGAGCAGTACTTC	CASSSLRGGSSYEQYF
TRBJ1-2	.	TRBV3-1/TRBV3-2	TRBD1	TGTGCCAGCAGCCGGCACTTACAGGGGAACTATGGCTACACCTTC	CASSRHLQGNYGYTF
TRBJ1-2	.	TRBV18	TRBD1	TGTGCCAGCTCACCCCGACAGGGCTCGGGGGGCTACACCTTC	CASSPRQGSGGYTF
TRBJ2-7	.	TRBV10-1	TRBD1	TGCGCCAGCAGGTGGGGGACAGGGAAGTACGAGCAGTACTTC	CASRWGTGKYEQYF
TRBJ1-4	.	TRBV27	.	TGTGCCAGCAGTTCCCGGACGGCGAAGGGTAATGAAAAACTGTTTTTT	CASSSRTAKGNEKLFF
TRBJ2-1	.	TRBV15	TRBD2	TGTGCCACCAGCAGGGGAGGGACTAGGGTAAATGAGCAGTTCTTC	CATSRGGTRVNEQFF
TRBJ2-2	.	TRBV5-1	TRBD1	TGCGCCAGCAGCCGGGACAGGGAGACCGGGGAGCTGTTTTTT	CASSRDRETGELFF
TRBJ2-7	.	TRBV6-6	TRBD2	TGTGCCAGCAGTCCAGGACGGCGGGGGAGAGAGCAGTACTTC	CASSPGRRGREQYF
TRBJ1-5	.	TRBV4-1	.	TGCGCCAGCAGCCAAGAGCCAGGGGATCAGCCCCAGCATTTT	CASSQEPGDQPQHF
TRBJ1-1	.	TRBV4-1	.	TGCGCCAGCAGCCGGCCAGACAGAGAGAACACTGAAGCTTTCTTT	CASSRPDRENTEAFF
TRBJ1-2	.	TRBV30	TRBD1	TGTGCCTGGAGTGCACCGATCGGACAGGGGGAGAGCTATGGCTACACCTTC	CAWSAPIGQGESYGYTF
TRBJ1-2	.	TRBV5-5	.	TGTGCCAGCAGCCCCGCGCCTGGGGACTATGGCTACACCTTC	CASSPAPGDYGYTF
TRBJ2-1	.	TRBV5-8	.	TGTGCCAGCCATCTGCTAGCGAGTAGCAATGAGCAGTTCTTC	CASHLLASSNEQFF
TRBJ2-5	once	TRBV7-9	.	TGTGCCAGCAGATCACAGGGGAGGGGACAAGAGACCCAGTACTTC	CASRSQGRGQETQYF
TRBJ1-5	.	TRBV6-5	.	TGTGCCAGCACAACGGTCAGTGGTAGCAATCAGCCCCAGCATTTT	CASTTVSGSNQPQHF
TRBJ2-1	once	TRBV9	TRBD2	TGTGCCAGCACCAGCGGGAGGGCCCTTCACAATGAGCAGTTCTTC	CASTSGRALHNEQFF